This TCR beta chain stems from a study of blood T cell repertoires in COVID-19. Overall study context: Nucleic acid was either cDNA or gDNA, and it came from T cells, B-cell-depleted T cells, or PBMCs.

Trimming left V 6 bases short and J 7 bases short, with 16 bases between. Per the germline V gene, CDR1 is SEHNR and CDR2 is FQNEAQ (reference sequence). The CDR3 covers 14 residues. A single count supports this clone. Adults between roughly 18 and 95 years of age took part from fewer than 30 US areas. Only in-frame clones appear in the TCRdb table, and some are missing; sequencing was by immunoSEQ multiplex PCR. The table has 160,000 or so clones, roughly 90% seen once. Sequenced input: PBMCs or T cells enriched from blood (not recorded which). The clonotype comes from a human donor with acute COVID-19. The donor label of this sample is uncertain. This sequence joins TRBV7-9 and TRBJ2-1, with D possibly being TRBD1 (6 bases). The CDR3 is CASRPQGPGNEQFF. The CDR3 coding sequence is TGTGCCAGCAGGCCCCAGGGGCCGGGGAATGAGCAGTTCTTC.